Given below is one T cell receptor beta chain in context. Its antigen is currently unknown. Clones were read by immunoSEQ multiplex PCR, and TCRdb kept only the in-frame ones, dropping some. The sample lists 94,000 or so clones, 95% to 97% occurring once. These data come from a study of siplizumab effects on memory and regulatory T cells. Study-wide results and caveats: No functional test confirmed suppression by proliferating siplizumab-culture Tregs. Greater diversity than memory cells seemed evident in naive T cells, which also appeared to be major alloresponse contributors.

The CDR3 has 12 residues. V lost 1 base and J 5 bases, leaving 2 bases between the germline ends. The germline V gene encodes CDR1 MGHRA and CDR2 YSYEKL. The sample taken for sequencing was naive CD4+ T cells sorted from blood. The chain couples TRBV4-1 to TRBJ2-2; D is unresolved. This TCR was sampled from a human donor in good health. The CDR3 reads CASSQGTGELFF. The DNA of the CDR3 is TGCGCCAGCAGCCAAGGGACCGGGGAGCTGTTTTTT.